This is a list of T cell receptor beta chains from one sample in a study of vaccination and CD4 T cells after COVID-19. MiXCR, applied by TCRdb to the PCR reads, yields one record per CDR3 protein. The sample lists 12,000 or so distinct CDR3 sequences, more than 35% seen once, with approximately 16% in the top ten. These receptors are not linked to any known antigen. The sequencing input was CD4+ T cells from blood, cultured in vitro. These receptors all come from a human donor in good health. Each CDR3 is given with its conserved first and last residue. The order of the fields is D gene, V gene, J gene, clone size, CDR3 DNA, CDR3 protein. A D gene is named only where the DNA matches it firmly. Only some rows state a clone size, as once, few, many or a class for expanded clones.

-	TRBV20-1	TRBJ2-1	-	TGCAGTGCTAGAGATGGGCAGGGAAAGAATGAGCAGTTCTTC	CSARDGQGKNEQFF
-	TRBV5-1	TRBJ1-2	-	TGCGCCAGCAGCTCCTCCTGGGTAGGGAGAACTAACTATGGCTACACCTTC	CASSSSWVGRTNYGYTF
-	TRBV20-1	TRBJ2-5	few	TGCAGTGCTCGAGGGACGCCCCGAGAGACCCAGTACTTC	CSARGTPRETQYF
-	TRBV20-1	TRBJ1-5	-	TGCAGTGCTAGGCAGCCCACGAATCAGCCCCAGCATTTT	CSARQPTNQPQHF
TRBD1	TRBV10-3	TRBJ2-7	medium-sized	TGTGCCGTAGCCGGGACAGGGAACGAGCAGTACTTC	CAVAGTGNEQYF
-	TRBV7-3	TRBJ2-3	-	TGTGCCAGCAGCTTAGAACCAGCTAGCACAGATACGCAGTATTTT	CASSLEPASTDTQYF
TRBD2	TRBV7-9	TRBJ2-7	few	TGTGCCAGCATCCTTAGCGGGAGCTCCTACGAGCAGTACTTC	CASILSGSSYEQYF
TRBD2	TRBV19	TRBJ2-3	few	TGTGCCAGTAGGATTAGCGGGAGCACAGATACGCAGTATTTT	CASRISGSTDTQYF
-	TRBV6-1	TRBJ2-1	-	TGTGCCAGCAGCCTTTACAATGAGCAGTTCTTC	CASSLYNEQFF
TRBD1	TRBV12-3/TRBV12-4	TRBJ1-5	-	TGTGCCAGCAGTTTAAAGGTTTTCTCGGACAGGGCGGAGGGTAGCAATCAGCCCCAGCATTTT	CASSLKVFSDRAEGSNQPQHF
-	TRBV6-5	TRBJ1-3	once	TGTGCCAGCAGTTCGACAGCTAACTCTGGAAACACCATATATTTT	CASSSTANSGNTIYF
TRBD2	TRBV7-2	TRBJ2-5	-	TGTGCCAGCACGCGGGAGTCGTTACGGGAGACCCAGTACTTC	CASTRESLRETQYF
-	TRBV11-2	TRBJ2-7	few	TGTGCCAGCAGCTTAGTTCCGGGACCCCTGAGTGAGCAGTACTTC	CASSLVPGPLSEQYF
-	TRBV6-2/TRBV6-3	TRBJ1-1	-	TGTGCCAGCGGAGGAGGAGAAGCTTTCTTT	CASGGGEAFF
-	TRBV20-1	TRBJ2-1	-	TGCAGTGCTAGAATCTTGAATGAGCAGTTCTTC	CSARILNEQFF
-	TRBV21-1	TRBJ2-5	-	TGTGCCAGCAACACGAGAGGAGTGGGGGAGCCAGGCAGAGAAGAGACCCAGTACTTC	CASNTRGVGEPGREETQYF
TRBD2	TRBV7-8	TRBJ2-3	-	TGTGCCAGCAGCTTACTCGGGACTAGCATGGGGGATACGCAGTATTTT	CASSLLGTSMGDTQYF
TRBD2	TRBV20-1	TRBJ2-5	few	TGCAGTGCTAGAAAACGTACTAGCGGGAGGGTTGAGACCCAGTACTTC	CSARKRTSGRVETQYF
TRBD1	TRBV7-9	TRBJ2-7	few	TGTGCCAGCAGCTTAAGGCCGATCGGGACAGTCTACGAGCAGTACTTC	CASSLRPIGTVYEQYF
-	TRBV27	TRBJ2-6	few	TGTGCCAGCAGTTTGAGGCAGGGGACTGGGGCCAACGTCCTGACTTTC	CASSLRQGTGANVLTF
-	TRBV6-4	TRBJ2-3	-	TGTGCCAGCAGATCCACAGATACGCAGTATTTT	CASRSTDTQYF
-	TRBV7-2	TRBJ1-1	few	TGTGCCAGCAGCTTAGATTGGAGCATACCGGGTGAAGCTTTCTTT	CASSLDWSIPGEAFF
-	TRBV7-9	TRBJ1-5	few	TGTGCCAGCAGCTTTGCAGGGCGTGAACAGCCCCAGCATTTT	CASSFAGREQPQHF
-	TRBV28	TRBJ1-5	-	TGTGCCAGCAGTTTAAGAGGACAGCCCCAGCATTTT	CASSLRGQPQHF
-	TRBV4-3	TRBJ2-7	-	-	CASTNQTSMYLCASSLEGIVEQYF
-	TRBV15	TRBJ1-3	-	TGTGCCACCAGCAGAGACCCTGGAAACACCATATATTTT	CATSRDPGNTIYF
-	TRBV6-2/TRBV6-3	TRBJ2-1	few	TGTGCCAGCAGTCAGGGCCCCCGCGAGTTCTTC	CASSQGPREFF
-	TRBV6-1	TRBJ1-6	-	TGTGCCCTCAAGGACGAACTAACCCTCCACTTT	CALKDELTLHF
-	TRBV7-9	TRBJ1-2	few	TGTGCCACAGAGGGACCGTACTATGGCTACACCTTC	CATEGPYYGYTF
-	TRBV5-3	TRBJ1-1	-	TGTGCCAGAAGCTCATTGCTCAGAGCAGAGGAAAACACTGAAGCTTTCTTT	CARSSLLRAEENTEAFF
-	TRBV4-1	TRBJ2-2	-	TGCGCCAGCAGCCAGGGACAAGCCGGGGAGCTGTTTTTT	CASSQGQAGELFF
TRBD2	TRBV7-3	TRBJ2-7	-	TGTGCCAGCAGCTCTAGTAGCGGGATCTACGAGCAGTACTTC	CASSSSSGIYEQYF
-	TRBV20-1	TRBJ2-1	few	TGCAGTGCGCCCGGCAGATTACATGAGCAGTTCTTC	CSAPGRLHEQFF
TRBD1	TRBV24-1	TRBJ2-5	few	TGTGCCACCAGTGATTTTGCCAGGGGGCTAGGGGAGACCCAGTACTTC	CATSDFARGLGETQYF
TRBD2	TRBV20-1	TRBJ2-6	few	TGCAGTGCTAGAGAATTTGGCGGGAGGCCGTCTGGGGCCAACGTCCTGACTTTC	CSAREFGGRPSGANVLTF
TRBD1	TRBV7-2	TRBJ1-2	few	TGTGCCAGCAGCGCCACAGGGGGCGCCGGGTATGGCTACACCTTC	CASSATGGAGYGYTF
-	TRBV6-5	TRBJ1-2	-	TGTGCCAGCAGTTTGGGAGCCGGCGGCTACACCTTC	CASSLGAGGYTF
-	TRBV20-1	TRBJ2-7	-	TGCAGTGTAGGGACTTCCTACGAGCAGTACTTC	CSVGTSYEQYF
-	TRBV11-2	TRBJ1-2	-	TGTGCCAGCAGCCGAGCGCGCACCGGCGGAGTTGGCACCTTC	CASSRARTGGVGTF
-	TRBV7-9	TRBJ1-1	-	TGTGCCAGCAGCTTAGTCGGCGGGGGGGCGCGAGCGACTGAAGCTTTCTTT	CASSLVGGGARATEAFF
TRBD1	TRBV11-2	TRBJ2-7	-	TGTGCCAGCAGCCCCCCGGGACAGAGCTCTTACGAGCAGTACTTC	CASSPPGQSSYEQYF
TRBD1	TRBV4-1	TRBJ2-3	-	TGCGCCAGCAGCCTGGGACAGGGCAACTCAGATACGCAGTATTTT	CASSLGQGNSDTQYF
TRBD2	TRBV20-1	TRBJ2-4	-	TGCAGTGCGCTAGCGGTGGTCGAAAACATTCAGTACTTC	CSALAVVENIQYF
-	TRBV25-1	TRBJ2-3	-	TGTGCCAGCAGTGTTAGCACAGATACGCAGTATTTT	CASSVSTDTQYF
TRBD2	TRBV6-2/TRBV6-3	TRBJ2-7	-	TGTGCCAGCAGTTACGGGACTAGCGCCTACGAGCAGTACTTC	CASSYGTSAYEQYF
TRBD1	TRBV7-9	TRBJ1-2	-	TGTGCCAGCAGCCAATCGGGGACAGGGCATGGCTACACCTTC	CASSQSGTGHGYTF